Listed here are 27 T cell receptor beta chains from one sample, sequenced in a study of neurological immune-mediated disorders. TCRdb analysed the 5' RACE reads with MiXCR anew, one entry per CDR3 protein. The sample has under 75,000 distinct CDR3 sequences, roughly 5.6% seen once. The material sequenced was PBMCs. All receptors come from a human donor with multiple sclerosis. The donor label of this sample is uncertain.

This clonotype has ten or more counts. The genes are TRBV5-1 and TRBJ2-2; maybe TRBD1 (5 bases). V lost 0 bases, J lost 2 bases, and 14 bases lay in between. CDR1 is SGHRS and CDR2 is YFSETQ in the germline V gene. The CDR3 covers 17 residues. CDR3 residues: CASSLDLSGANTGELFF. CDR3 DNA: TGCGCCAGCAGCTTGGACTTATCTGGGGCTAACACCGGGGAGCTGTTTTTT.

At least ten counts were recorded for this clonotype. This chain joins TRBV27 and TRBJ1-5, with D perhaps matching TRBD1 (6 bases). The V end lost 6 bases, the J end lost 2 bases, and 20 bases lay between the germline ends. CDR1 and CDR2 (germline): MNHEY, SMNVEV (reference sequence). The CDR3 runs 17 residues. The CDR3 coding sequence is TGTGCCAGCAGCCCCGAGGGGGGGGGCGTAGGCAATCAGCCCCAGCATTTT. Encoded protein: CASSPEGGGVGNQPQHF.

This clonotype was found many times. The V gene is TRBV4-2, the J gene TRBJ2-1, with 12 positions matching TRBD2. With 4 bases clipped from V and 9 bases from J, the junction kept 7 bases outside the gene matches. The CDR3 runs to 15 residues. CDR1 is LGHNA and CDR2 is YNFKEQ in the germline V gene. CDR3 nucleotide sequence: TGTGCCAGCAGCCTCATACTAGCGGGGGGAGCTGAGCAGTTCTTC. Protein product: CASSLILAGGAEQFF.

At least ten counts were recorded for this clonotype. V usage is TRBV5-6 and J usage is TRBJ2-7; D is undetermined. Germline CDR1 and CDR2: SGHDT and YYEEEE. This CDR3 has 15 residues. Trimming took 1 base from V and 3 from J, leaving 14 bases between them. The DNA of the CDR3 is TGTGCCAGCAGCTTGATCGGCCCGCTGAACTACGAGCAGTACTTC. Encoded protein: CASSLIGPLNYEQYF.

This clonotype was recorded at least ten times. CDR3 sequence (DNA): TGTGCCAGCACAGGGGCGAGGGCCTACAATGAGCAGTTCTTC. Translating gives CASTGARAYNEQFF. The V gene is TRBV6-6, the J gene TRBJ2-1, with TRBD1 as a possible D gene (6 bases). Germline CDR1 and CDR2: MNHNY and SVGAGI (reference sequence). The CDR3 extends over 14 amino acids. Trimming took off 7 bases at V and 2 bases at J, with 12 bases between the two ends.

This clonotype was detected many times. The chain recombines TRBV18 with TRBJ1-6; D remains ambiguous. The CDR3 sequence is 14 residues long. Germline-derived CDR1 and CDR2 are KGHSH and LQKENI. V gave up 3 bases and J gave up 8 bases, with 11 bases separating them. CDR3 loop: CASSPNDGDSPLHF. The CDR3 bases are TGTGCCAGCTCACCTAATGACGGGGATTCACCCCTCCACTTT.

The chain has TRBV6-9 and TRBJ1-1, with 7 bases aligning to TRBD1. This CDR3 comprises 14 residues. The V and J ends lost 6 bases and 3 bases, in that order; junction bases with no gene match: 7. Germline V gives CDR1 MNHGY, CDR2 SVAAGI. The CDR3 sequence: CASSYHQGDTEAFF. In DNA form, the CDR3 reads TGTGCCAGCAGCTATCACCAGGGGGACACTGAAGCTTTCTTT.

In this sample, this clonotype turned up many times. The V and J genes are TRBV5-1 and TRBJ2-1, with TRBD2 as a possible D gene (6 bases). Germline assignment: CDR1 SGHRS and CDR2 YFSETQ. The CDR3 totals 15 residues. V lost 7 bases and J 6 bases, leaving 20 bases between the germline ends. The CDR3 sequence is CASARRARGGNEQFF. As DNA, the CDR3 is TGCGCCAGCGCGAGGAGGGCGCGGGGAGGCAATGAGCAGTTCTTC.

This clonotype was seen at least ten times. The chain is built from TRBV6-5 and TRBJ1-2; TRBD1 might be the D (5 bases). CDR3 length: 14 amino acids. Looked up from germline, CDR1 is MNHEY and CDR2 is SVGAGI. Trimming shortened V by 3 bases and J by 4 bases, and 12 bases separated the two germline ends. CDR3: CASSYSGRGYGYTF. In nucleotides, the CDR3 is TGTGCCAGCAGTTATTCGGGACGGGGCTATGGCTACACCTTC.

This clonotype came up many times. The CDR3 region has the DNA TGCGCCAGCAGCTTGGGGCGGGGGCGGAACACTGAAGCTTTCTTT. Amino acids: CASSLGRGRNTEAFF. The V gene is TRBV5-1, the J gene TRBJ1-1; tentative D call: TRBD1 (6 bases). Germline V lookup: CDR1 SGHRS, CDR2 YFSETQ. CDR3 length: 15 amino acids. Between the trimmed V and J ends, which lost 0 bases and 1 base, there was a span of 10 bases. The full variable domain, its missing parts supplied by reference TRBV5-1 and TRBJ1-1, is KAGVTQTPRYLIKTRGQQVTLSCSPISGHRSVSWYQQTPGQGLQFLFEYFSETQRNKGNFPGRFSGRQFSNSRSEMNVSTLELGDSALYLCASSLGRGRNTEAFFGQGTRLTVV.

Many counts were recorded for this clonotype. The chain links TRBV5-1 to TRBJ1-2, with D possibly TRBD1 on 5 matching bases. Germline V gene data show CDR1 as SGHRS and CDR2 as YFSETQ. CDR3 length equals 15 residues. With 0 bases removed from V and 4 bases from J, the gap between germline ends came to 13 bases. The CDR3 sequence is CASSLESGAGYGYTF. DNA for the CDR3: TGCGCCAGCAGCTTGGAGTCTGGGGCGGGCTATGGCTACACCTTC.

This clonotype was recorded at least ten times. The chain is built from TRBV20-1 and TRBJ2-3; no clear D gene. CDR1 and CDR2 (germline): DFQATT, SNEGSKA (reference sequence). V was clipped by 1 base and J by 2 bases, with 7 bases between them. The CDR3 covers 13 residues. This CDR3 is CSARAPDTDTQYF. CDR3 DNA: TGCAGTGCTAGAGCCCCCGACACAGATACGCAGTATTTT.

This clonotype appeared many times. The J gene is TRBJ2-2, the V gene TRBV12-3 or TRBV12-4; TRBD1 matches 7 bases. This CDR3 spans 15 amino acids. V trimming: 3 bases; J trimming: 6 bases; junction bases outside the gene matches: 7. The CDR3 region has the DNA TGTGCCAGCAGTTTCGCAGGGGGATTCGCCGGGGAGCTGTTTTTT. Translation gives CASSFAGGFAGELFF.

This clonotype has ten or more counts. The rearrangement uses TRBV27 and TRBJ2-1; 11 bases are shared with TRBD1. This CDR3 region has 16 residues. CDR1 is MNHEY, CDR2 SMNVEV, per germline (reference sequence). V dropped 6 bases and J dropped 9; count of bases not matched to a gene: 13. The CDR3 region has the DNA TGTGCCAGCAGCCGTAAAGGACAGGGGGCGTATTTTGAGCAGTTCTTC. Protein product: CASSRKGQGAYFEQFF.

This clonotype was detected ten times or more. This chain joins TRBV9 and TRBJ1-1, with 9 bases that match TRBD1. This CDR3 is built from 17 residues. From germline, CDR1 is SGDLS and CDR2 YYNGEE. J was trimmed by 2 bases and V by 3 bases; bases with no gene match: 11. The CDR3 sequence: CASSADPGQGANTEAFF. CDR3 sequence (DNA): TGTGCCAGCAGCGCCGACCCGGGACAGGGAGCCAACACTGAAGCTTTCTTT.

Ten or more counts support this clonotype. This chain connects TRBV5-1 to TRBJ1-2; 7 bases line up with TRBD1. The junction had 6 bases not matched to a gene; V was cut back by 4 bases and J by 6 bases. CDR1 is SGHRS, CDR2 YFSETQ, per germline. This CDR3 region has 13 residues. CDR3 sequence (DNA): TGCGCCAGCAGCCTACAGGGGACGGATGGCTACACCTTC. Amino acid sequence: CASSLQGTDGYTF.

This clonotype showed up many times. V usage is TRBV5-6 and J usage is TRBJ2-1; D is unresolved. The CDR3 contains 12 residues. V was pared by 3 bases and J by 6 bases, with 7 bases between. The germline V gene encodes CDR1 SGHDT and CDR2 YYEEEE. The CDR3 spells CASSSYSNEQFF. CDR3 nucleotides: TGTGCCAGCAGCTCCTACAGCAATGAGCAGTTCTTC.

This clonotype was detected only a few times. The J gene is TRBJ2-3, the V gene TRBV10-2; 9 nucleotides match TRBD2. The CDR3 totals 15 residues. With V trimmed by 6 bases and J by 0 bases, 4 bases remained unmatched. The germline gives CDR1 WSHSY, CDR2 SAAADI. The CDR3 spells CASRERGVSTDTQYF. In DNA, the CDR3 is TGCGCCAGCAGGGAGCGGGGGGTTAGCACAGATACGCAGTATTTT.

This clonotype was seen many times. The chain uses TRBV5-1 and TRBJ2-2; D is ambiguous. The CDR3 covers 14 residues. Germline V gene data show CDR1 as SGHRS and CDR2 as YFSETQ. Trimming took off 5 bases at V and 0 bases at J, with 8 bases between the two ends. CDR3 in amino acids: CASSYKANTGELFF. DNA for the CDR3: TGCGCCAGCAGTTACAAAGCGAACACCGGGGAGCTGTTTTTT.

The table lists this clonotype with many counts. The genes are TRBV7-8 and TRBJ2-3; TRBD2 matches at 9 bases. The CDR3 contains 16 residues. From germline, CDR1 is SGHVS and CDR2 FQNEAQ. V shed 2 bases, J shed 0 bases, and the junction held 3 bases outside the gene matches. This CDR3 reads CASSLSSGVSTDTQYF. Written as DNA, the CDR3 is TGTGCCAGCAGCTTATCTAGCGGGGTGAGCACAGATACGCAGTATTTT.

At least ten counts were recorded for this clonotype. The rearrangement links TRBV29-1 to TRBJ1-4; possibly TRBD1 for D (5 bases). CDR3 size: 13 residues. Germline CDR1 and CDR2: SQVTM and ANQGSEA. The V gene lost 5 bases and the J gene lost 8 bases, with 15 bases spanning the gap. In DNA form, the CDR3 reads TGCAGCGTTAGGAGAGACAGAGGCGAAAAACTGTTTTTT. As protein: CSVRRDRGEKLFF.

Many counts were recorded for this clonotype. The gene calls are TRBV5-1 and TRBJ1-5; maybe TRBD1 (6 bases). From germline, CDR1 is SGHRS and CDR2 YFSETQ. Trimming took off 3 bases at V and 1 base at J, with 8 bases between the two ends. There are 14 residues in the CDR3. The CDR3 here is CASSSGQSNQPQHF. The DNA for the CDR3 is TGCGCCAGCAGCTCTGGACAGAGCAATCAGCCCCAGCATTTT.

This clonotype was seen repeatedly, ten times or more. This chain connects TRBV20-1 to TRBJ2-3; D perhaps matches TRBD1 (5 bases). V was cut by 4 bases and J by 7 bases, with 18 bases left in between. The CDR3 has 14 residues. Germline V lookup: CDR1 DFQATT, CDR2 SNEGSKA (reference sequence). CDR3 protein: CSAIRTPLVNTQYF. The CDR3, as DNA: TGCAGTGCTATTCGGACACCTCTCGTAAATACGCAGTATTTT.

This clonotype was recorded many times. CDR3 DNA sequence: TGCAGCGCGGAACTAGCGGGGGGCTCAGATACGCAGTATTTT. Protein: CSAELAGGSDTQYF. This rearrangement joins TRBV29-1 to TRBJ2-3; TRBD2 matches at 12 bases. CDR1 SQVTM and CDR2 ANQGSEA come from the germline V gene. The CDR3 has 14 residues. J gave up 4 bases and V 7 bases, and 6 bases lay outside the gene matches.

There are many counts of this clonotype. CDR3 protein: CASSQTFGGDEKLFF. CDR3 bases: TGTGCCAGCAGCCAGACCTTCGGGGGAGATGAAAAACTGTTTTTT. This rearrangement joins TRBV3-1 to TRBJ1-4; TRBD1 might be the D (5 bases). The CDR3 totals 15 residues. Trimming shortened V by 3 bases and J by 6 bases, and 14 bases separated the two germline ends. Germline V gives CDR1 LGHDT, CDR2 YNNKEL (reference sequence).

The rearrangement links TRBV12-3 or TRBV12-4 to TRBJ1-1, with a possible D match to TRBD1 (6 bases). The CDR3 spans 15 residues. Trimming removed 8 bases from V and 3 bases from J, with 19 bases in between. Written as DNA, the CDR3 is TGTGCCAGCTCGCGATGGGGGGCGGATGACACTGAAGCTTTCTTT. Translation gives CASSRWGADDTEAFF.

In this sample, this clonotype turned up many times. CDR3 loop: CASTLSGGLETQYF. The CDR3 bases are TGTGCCAGCACCCTTTCCGGGGGGCTGGAGACCCAGTACTTC. This sequence joins TRBV5-5 and TRBJ2-5; the D gene is possibly TRBD2 (7 bases). The germline gives CDR1 SGHKS, CDR2 YYEKEE (reference sequence). The CDR3 spans 14 residues. The V end was cut by 6 bases, the J end by 5 bases, with 17 bases between.